This passage covers 25 T cell receptor beta chains from one sample sequenced in a study of shared clonotypes between healthy human individuals. Repertoires were generated with immunoSEQ multiplex PCR, while TCRdb's copy carries only in-frame clones and drops some. Altogether roughly 680,000 clones are present, about two thirds being singletons, with the ten largest covering approximately 2%. The sequenced sample consisted of memory CD4+ T cells sorted from blood. Subset denoted: CD45RA-negative fraction. These receptors all stem from a woman aged 30 to 39 in good health.

The genes are TRBV6-6 and TRBJ1-2; 7 nucleotides agree with TRBD1. Germline V CDR1 and CDR2: MNHNY, SVGAGI (reference sequence). CDR3 length: 15 residues. Losses at the gene ends were 4 bases for V and 3 bases for J; bases not matched to a gene: 8. CDR3 sequence: CASSFKPDRDYGYTF. The CDR3 DNA reads TGTGCCAGCAGTTTCAAGCCAGACAGGGACTATGGCTACACCTTC.

The chain employs TRBV18 and TRBJ1-2; perhaps TRBD1 as D (5 bases). The CDR3 length is 16 residues. With 3 bases removed from V and 0 bases from J, the gap between germline ends came to 14 bases. The germline V gene has CDR1 KGHSH and CDR2 LQKENI. The CDR3 region is CASSPLQGLPNYGYTF. The CDR3 coding sequence is TGTGCCAGCTCACCTCTTCAGGGACTACCTAACTATGGCTACACCTTC. Supplemented by reference TRBV18 and TRBJ1-2, the full variable domain reads NAGVMQNPRHLVRRRGQEARLRCSPMKGHSHVYWYRQLPEEGLKFMVYLQKENIIDESGMPKERFSAEFPKEGPSILRIQQVVRGDSAAYFCASSPLQGLPNYGYTFGSGTRLTVV.

This clone was counted many times. The chain combines TRBV6-5 with TRBJ1-4; D gene ambiguous. The ends were cut back, 0 bases at V and 10 bases at J, with 9 bases in the middle. Germline lookup yields CDR1 MNHEY and CDR2 SVGAGI. The CDR3 spans 13 residues. The CDR3 here is CASSYSSAGKLFF. DNA of the CDR3: TGTGCCAGCAGTTACTCGAGTGCTGGAAAACTGTTTTTT.

This clone was detected only once. V and J are TRBV10-3 and TRBJ1-2, with 7 bases that match TRBD1. The CDR3 contains 14 residues. CDR1 and CDR2 from the germline V gene are ENHRY and SYGVKD. Trimming took 6 bases from V and 6 from J; bases not matched to a gene: 10. The chain's CDR3 is CAIRDRYGTDGYTF. CDR3 coding DNA: TGTGCCATCAGGGACCGATACGGGACAGATGGCTACACCTTC.

The gene calls are TRBV19 and TRBJ1-5; 7 bases fit TRBD1. The germline CDR1 and CDR2 sequences are LNHDA and SQIVND (reference sequence). The length of the CDR3 is 15 residues. The V and J ends lost 2 bases and 5 bases, in that order; junction bases with no gene match: 6. CDR3 sequence reads: CASSIPDRAYQPQHF. The CDR3 DNA reads TGTGCCAGTAGTATACCCGACAGGGCCTATCAGCCCCAGCATTTT.

This chain uses TRBV25-1 with TRBJ2-5; maybe TRBD2 (5 bases). Between the trimmed V and J ends, which lost 4 bases and 5 bases, there was a span of 11 bases. This CDR3 comprises 13 residues. Per the germline V gene, CDR1 is MGHDK and CDR2 is SYGVNS. The CDR3 nucleotides are TGTGCCAGCAGTGTTCCTAGCCTGGAGACCCAGTACTTC. Its protein is CASSVPSLETQYF.

Concerning this clone itself: A much larger clone differs from this one at a single base, so this may be a read error. The V gene is TRBV5-6, the J gene TRBJ1-1; D not certain. From germline, CDR1 is SGHDT and CDR2 YYEEEE. The CDR3 loop spans 13 amino acids. The V and J ends lost 4 bases and 0 bases respectively, with 7 bases between them. The CDR3 sequence is CASSLMMNTEAFF. CDR3 coding DNA: TGTGCCAGCAGCCTAATGATGAACACTGAAGCTTTCTTT.

The chain joins TRBV9 to TRBJ2-3; 8 positions agree with TRBD1. The CDR3 runs to 16 residues. In germline, CDR1 is SGDLS, CDR2 YYNGEE. Germline trimming cut 1 base from V and 0 bases from J; bases unmatched to any gene: 4. The CDR3 DNA sequence: TGTGCCAGCAGCGTACAGGGGGCGGACAGCACAGATACGCAGTATTTT. This encodes CASSVQGADSTDTQYF.

This clone was observed a few times. The genes are TRBV27 and TRBJ2-3, with TRBD2 as a possible D gene (5 bases). The germline CDR1 and CDR2 sequences are MNHEY and SMNVEV (reference sequence). The CDR3 has 16 amino acids. Between the trimmed V and J ends, which lost 7 bases and 7 bases, there was a span of 24 bases. CDR3 nucleotides: TGTGCCAGCAAAAGTCTAGCAGCCGGATTTGGATATACGCAGTATTTT. Amino acids: CASKSLAAGFGYTQYF.

The V call is TRBV9, the J call TRBJ2-2, with unresolved D. V was shortened by 4 bases and J by 8 bases, with 9 bases between the two germline ends. Germline-derived CDR1 and CDR2 are SGDLS and YYNGEE. The CDR3 runs 12 residues. CDR3 DNA: TGTGCCAGCAGCCCGTACTCGGGGGAGCTGTTTTTT. Its protein product is CASSPYSGELFF. Supplemented by reference TRBV9 and TRBJ2-2, the full variable domain reads DSGVTQTPKHLITATGQRVTLRCSPRSGDLSVYWYQQSLDQGLQFLIQYYNGEERAKGNILERFSAQQFPDLHSELNLSSLELGDSALYFCASSPYSGELFFGEGSRLTVL.

The chain joins TRBV5-4 to TRBJ1-2, with D unresolved. Germline CDR1 reads SGHNT; CDR2 reads YYREEE (reference sequence). The CDR3 has 14 amino acids. V was clipped by 0 bases and J by 2 bases, with 8 bases between them. DNA of the CDR3: TGTGCCAGCAGCTTGGGTGCACTGAACTATGGCTACACCTTC. This encodes CASSLGALNYGYTF.

With regard to this clone: Since a much larger clone is just one base distant, this may be a read error. The J gene is TRBJ2-7, the V gene TRBV28, with D possibly matching TRBD1 (5 bases). The V end lost 5 bases, the J end lost 2 bases, and 7 bases lay between the germline ends. This CDR3 comprises 12 residues. Germline V gene sequence: CDR1 MDHEN, CDR2 SYDVKM. The CDR3 reads CASSRQTYEQYF. CDR3 coding DNA: TGTGCCAGCAGTAGACAGACCTACGAGCAGTACTTC. Full variable domain (missing parts from reference TRBV28 and TRBJ2-7): DVKVTQSSRYLVKRTGEKVFLECVQDMDHENMFWYRQDPGLGLRLIYFSYDVKMKEKGDIPEGYSVSREKKERFSLILESASTNQTSMYLCASSRQTYEQYFGPGTRLTVT.

V and J are TRBV25-1 and TRBJ2-2, with D tentatively TRBD2 (5 bases). The CDR3 consists of 17 residues. V dropped 1 base and J dropped 1 base, with 13 bases sitting between them. Germline CDR1 is MGHDK and CDR2 is SYGVNS. The CDR3 sequence: CASSESLTEVNTGELFF. CDR3 DNA sequence: TGTGCCAGCAGTGAATCTCTAACGGAGGTGAACACCGGGGAGCTGTTTTTT.

The genes are TRBV27 and TRBJ2-7; the match to TRBD1 covers 9 bases. V lost 6 bases to trimming and J lost 6 bases; unmatched junction nucleotides: 6. This CDR3 spans 13 amino acids. Germline V gene sequence: CDR1 MNHEY, CDR2 SMNVEV (reference sequence). The CDR3 DNA sequence: TGTGCCAGCAGGCCGACAGGGGGGTTCGAGCAGTACTTC. Translating it yields CASRPTGGFEQYF.

The rearrangement joins TRBV5-1 to TRBJ2-1; 12 positions match TRBD1. The CDR3 sequence is 18 residues long. Losses at the gene ends were 4 bases for V and 4 bases for J; bases not matched to a gene: 12. In germline, CDR1 is SGHRS, CDR2 YFSETQ. The CDR3 bases are TGCGCCAGCAGCAGGGGGCGCCGGGACAGGGGGCGATACAATGAGCAGTTCTTC. The encoded protein is CASSRGRRDRGRYNEQFF.

This clone was observed once. In the same sample, other DNA sequences code for this CDR3. The chain recombines TRBV28 with TRBJ2-3, with 10 nucleotides matching TRBD1. CDR3 length: 14 amino acids. Germline-derived CDR1 and CDR2 are MDHEN and SYDVKM. J lost 0 bases, V lost 8 bases, and 2 bases had no gene match. Here the CDR3 DNA reads TGTGCCAGCTCGGGACAGGGGAGCACAGATACGCAGTATTTT. Encoded protein: CASSGQGSTDTQYF.

The V call is TRBV6-5, the J call TRBJ2-7; possibly TRBD2 for D (5 bases). In germline, CDR1 is MNHEY, CDR2 SVGAGI. V lost 5 bases, J lost 0 bases, and 11 bases lay in between. The CDR3 is made up of 14 amino acids. CDR3 protein: CASSRGLASYEQYF. As DNA, the CDR3 is TGTGCCAGCAGTCGAGGGTTGGCCTCCTACGAGCAGTACTTC.

This clone has only one observation. The genes are TRBV18 and TRBJ1-5; 8 bases match TRBD1. The CDR3 loop spans 16 amino acids. Germline CDR1 reads KGHSH; CDR2 reads LQKENI. The J segment lost 6 bases and the V segment lost 1 base, leaving 8 bases of the junction unmatched. For the CDR3, the DNA is TGTGCCAGCTCACCACAGAGACAGGGGACAGGTCAGCCCCAGCATTTT. Its protein is CASSPQRQGTGQPQHF.

The J gene is TRBJ1-4, the V gene TRBV28; 7 bases match TRBD1. The CDR3 has 15 residues. Germline loops: CDR1 MDHEN, CDR2 SYDVKM. V was pared by 6 bases and J by 1 base, with 5 bases of the junction left unmatched. DNA of the CDR3: TGTGCCAGCAGCCTACAGGGGATAACTAATGAAAAACTGTTTTTT. It codes for CASSLQGITNEKLFF.

The gene calls are TRBV2 and TRBJ2-2; 13 bases are a match to TRBD2. Germline CDR1 reads SNHLY; CDR2 reads FYNNEI. CDR3 length: 16 amino acids. The chain's CDR3 is CAMSLRLAGGTGELFF. The CDR3 nucleotides are TGTGCGATGAGTTTGAGACTAGCGGGAGGCACCGGGGAGCTGTTTTTT.

With respect to this clone: The junction shows a germline mismatch at one end, possibly a read error. The V call is TRBV6-4, the J call TRBJ2-7, with TRBD1 matching over 9 bases. In germline, CDR1 is MRHNA, CDR2 SNTAGT. This CDR3 comprises 10 residues. Here the CDR3 reads CASWDRAHDF. As DNA, the CDR3 is TGTGCCAGCTGGGACAGGGCTCACGACTTC.

This clone was counted only a few times. The V and J genes are TRBV5-1 and TRBJ1-3; no firm D call. The germline V gene has CDR1 SGHRS and CDR2 YFSETQ. The CDR3 covers 17 residues. V lost 0 bases to trimming and J lost 0 bases, with 13 bases between them. CDR3 sequence: CASSLGSVQYSGNTIYF. DNA of the CDR3: TGCGCCAGCAGCTTGGGCAGCGTACAATACTCTGGAAACACCATATATTTT.

V usage is TRBV7-2 and J usage is TRBJ2-5, with 12 bases identical to TRBD1. V lost 5 bases to trimming and J lost 5 bases; unmatched junction nucleotides: 9. From germline, CDR1 is SGHTA and CDR2 FQGNSA. This CDR3 is 16 amino acids long. The CDR3 sequence: CASSRNWDRGPETQYF. DNA for the CDR3: TGTGCCAGCAGCCGAAATTGGGACAGGGGGCCGGAGACCCAGTACTTC.

This chain connects TRBV11-3 to TRBJ2-3, with a weak D call TRBD2 (6 bases). Germline CDR1 SGHNT, CDR2 YENEEA. The CDR3 covers 15 residues. The V end was cut by 3 bases, the J end by 0 bases, with 10 bases between. CDR3: CASSLDYLSTDTQYF. The CDR3 bases are TGTGCCAGCAGCTTGGACTACCTTAGCACAGATACGCAGTATTTT. The full variable domain, its missing parts supplied by reference TRBV11-3 and TRBJ2-3, is EAGVVQSPRYKIIEKKQPVAFWCNPISGHNTLYWYLQNLGQGPELLIRYENEEAVDDSQLPKDRFSAERLKGVDSTLKIQPAELGDSAVYLCASSLDYLSTDTQYFGPGTRLTVL.

This chain joins TRBV19 and TRBJ2-5; D is perhaps TRBD2 (6 bases). CDR1 and CDR2 (germline): LNHDA, SQIVND (reference sequence). The ends were cut back, 6 bases at V and 3 bases at J, with 11 bases in the middle. CDR3 length: 13 residues. CDR3 loop: CASSPTRKETQYF. CDR3 DNA: TGTGCCAGTAGCCCGACTAGGAAAGAGACCCAGTACTTC.